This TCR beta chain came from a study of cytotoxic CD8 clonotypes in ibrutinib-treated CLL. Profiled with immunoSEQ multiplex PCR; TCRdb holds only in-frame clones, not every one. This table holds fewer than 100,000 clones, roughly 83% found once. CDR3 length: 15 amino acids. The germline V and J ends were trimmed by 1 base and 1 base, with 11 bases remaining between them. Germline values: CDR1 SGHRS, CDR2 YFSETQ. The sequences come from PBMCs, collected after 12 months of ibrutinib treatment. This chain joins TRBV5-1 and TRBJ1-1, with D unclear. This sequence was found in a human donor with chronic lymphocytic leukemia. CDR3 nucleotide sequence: TGCGCCAGCAGCTTGATTAGGGCTGCGAACACTGAAGCTTTCTTT. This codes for CASSLIRAANTEAFF.